Listed here is a single T cell receptor beta chain. Its antigen is not identified. The entry originates in a study of T cells after yellow fever vaccination. Overall study results and limits: On re-exposure, the response was weaker but peaked faster, at day 5 versus 15. Booster samples showed a return of most primary-vaccination clones (about 97% CD4, around 85% CD8).

Trimming took 1 base from V and 2 from J, leaving 6 bases between them. In germline, CDR1 is MNHEY, CDR2 SVGEGT. CDR3 length: 13 residues. From the 5' RACE reads, TCRdb called clonotypes with MiXCR, one entry per CDR3 protein. The top ten hold approximately 2.5% of the sample, which has about 160,000 distinct CDR3 sequences, around 7.2% seen once. The J gene is TRBJ2-7, the V gene TRBV6-2 or TRBV6-3; no clear D gene. Sequenced here: CD4+ T cells sorted from PBMCs, sampled 5 to 6 days after the first yellow fever vaccination. The receptor was derived from a man younger than 30 who received the YFV17D yellow fever vaccine. DNA of the CDR3: TGTGCCAGCAGTTACTATGGGGCCTACGAGCAGTACGTC. It yields the protein CASSYYGAYEQYV.